One and the same sample provided the 3 T cell receptor beta chains below, sequenced in a study of CD8+CD57+ T cells in acquired aplastic anemia. Patients sequenced had flow cytometry evidence of CD8+CD57+ cell expansion. Genomic DNA templated the TCR beta VDJ and CDR3 profiling. TCRdb independently ran MiXCR on the reads; one entry per CDR3 protein. The table records about 170,000 distinct CDR3 sequences, around half of them present only once. The sample taken for sequencing was sorted CD4+, CD8+, or CD8+CD57+ T cells (not recorded which) from PBMCs. Every receptor here comes from a human donor with aplastic anemia.

V usage is TRBV2 and J usage is TRBJ1-1, with unresolved D. The V and J ends lost 6 bases and 3 bases respectively, with 11 bases between them. CDR3 length equals 13 residues. The germline gives CDR1 SNHLY, CDR2 FYNNEI. The CDR3 region is CASSYFLYTEAFF. CDR3 nucleotides: TGTGCCAGCAGCTATTTCCTCTACACTGAAGCTTTCTTT.

This clonotype was detected ten times or more. The V and J genes are TRBV6-1 and TRBJ1-1, with 7 bases matching TRBD1. CDR3 size: 14 residues. Germline CDR1 reads MNHNS; CDR2 reads SASEGT. Trimming took 8 bases from V and 0 from J; bases not matched to a gene: 6. DNA of the CDR3: TGTGCCAGCGGGACAGATGGGTTGAACACTGAAGCTTTCTTT. It specifies CASGTDGLNTEAFF.

The sample holds many counts of this clonotype. The rearrangement uses TRBV9 and TRBJ2-2; the D gene is possibly TRBD2 (7 bases). Trimming removed 0 bases at V and 2 bases at J, with 11 bases between. Germline V lookup: CDR1 SGDLS, CDR2 YYNGEE. CDR3 size: 16 residues. CDR3 loop: CASSVGRGLNTGELFF. CDR3 sequence (DNA): TGTGCCAGCAGCGTAGGGCGGGGGCTCAACACCGGGGAGCTGTTTTTT.